Described below is a single T cell receptor beta chain sequence and its context. Its antigen is still unknown. Base quality data are lacking; no much larger clone is found one base away. These data originate in a study of post-analysis software for immune sequencing data (dated by TCRdb to about 2015). In the study overall: Recorded disease courses included relapsing-remitting, secondary progressive and progressive-relapsing multiple sclerosis, with some patients lacking subtype annotation. The patient repertoires were set against eleven to twelve previously published healthy control repertoires from donors whose ages ranged from about 6 to 26 years. A subset of samples was prepared in parallel using single-end sample barcoding, then pooled and co-amplified after Illumina adapter ligation. On the study overall, not on this receptor specifically: When samples were clustered directly using the F measure, samples prepared in the same batch co-clustered strongly, which prompted a batch-effect correction. Significantly higher frequencies in patients than in controls were found for several TRBV segments, including TRBV5-6, TRBV5-1 and TRBV20-1. Multiple sclerosis patients had significantly lower normalized Chao1 diversity than controls, a result that suggests substantial peripheral T-cell clonal expansion. The control group was slightly older than the multiple sclerosis patient group.

The germline V gene provides CDR1 SGHTA and CDR2 FQGTGA. V loses 0 bases of germline sequence and J loses 5 bases, and the interval between the two ends is 13 bases. From its cysteine to its phenylalanine, the CDR3 spans 15 amino acids. Kept here is only the CDR3 DNA, which spans 45 bases and is read in frame from base 1. Receptor amplification or capture employed PCR. The instrument was an Illumina HiSeq 2500. To reduce PCR and sequencing biases, unique molecular identifiers were incorporated into the TCR beta cDNA libraries. Roughly 500,000 cDNA molecules were obtained for every 1 to 10 million input T cells, so each molecule roughly corresponded to one T cell. The patient libraries were prepared and sequenced using the same protocol as the earlier healthy control dataset. Within a given batch, samples were prepared together, multiplexed and sequenced on the same HiSeq lane. The paper's data handling went like this. Raw barcoded reads were processed with MIGEC, and single-read molecular identifier groups were discarded before consensus assembly and CDR3 extraction. Clonotype tables were post-analysed with VDJtools, and diversity was normalized by down-sampling all datasets to the smallest sample size. To correct batch-related cross-sample contamination, repertoire overlap clustering matched CDR3 amino acid sequences but not nucleotide sequences. In-frame beta chains were kept once TCRdb had trimmed the public reads at Q25 with fastp and called clones with MiXCR. CDR3 protein sequences are deduplicated, and each keeps its most common genes and DNA. The V and J calls reflect TCRdb's pipeline rather than the authors' work. The sample table holds 650,000 to 850,000 distinct CDR3 sequences, of which approximately 44% were seen once. Together, the top ten hold roughly 4.4% of the sample.

To demonstrate the VDJtools post-analysis software, the study profiled TCR beta repertoires from the peripheral blood of about 13 young patients with multiple sclerosis. Multiple sclerosis patients were children and adolescents aged about 6 to 16 years. The sample was blood. Recombination linked TRBV7-3 to TRBJ2-5; no confident D gene assignment can be made. This TCR derives from a girl between 5 and 17 years old with multiple sclerosis. The CDR3: CASSLTADVGETQYF. The DNA sequence is as follows: TGTGCCAGCAGCTTAACGGCCGACGTAGGGGAGACCCAGTACTTC.